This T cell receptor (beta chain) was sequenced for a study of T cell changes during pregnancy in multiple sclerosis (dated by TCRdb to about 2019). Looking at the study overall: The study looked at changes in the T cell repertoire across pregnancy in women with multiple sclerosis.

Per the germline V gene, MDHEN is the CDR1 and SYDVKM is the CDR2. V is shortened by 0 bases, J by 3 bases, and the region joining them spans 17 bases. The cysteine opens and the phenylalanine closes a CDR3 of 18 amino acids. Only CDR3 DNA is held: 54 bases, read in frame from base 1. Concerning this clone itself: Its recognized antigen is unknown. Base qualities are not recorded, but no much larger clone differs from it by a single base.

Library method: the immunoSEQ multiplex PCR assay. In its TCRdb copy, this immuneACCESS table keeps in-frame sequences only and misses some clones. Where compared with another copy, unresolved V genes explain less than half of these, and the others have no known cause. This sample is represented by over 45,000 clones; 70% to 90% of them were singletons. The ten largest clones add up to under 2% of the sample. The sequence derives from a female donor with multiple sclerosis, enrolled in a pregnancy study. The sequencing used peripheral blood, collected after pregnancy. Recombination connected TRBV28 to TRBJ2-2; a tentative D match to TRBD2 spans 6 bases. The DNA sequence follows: TGTGCCAGCAGTTTATGGGGGCGGGGCTCGACGGACACCGGGGAGCTGTTTTTT. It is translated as CASSLWGRGSTDTGELFF.